The next 28 T cell receptor beta chains were all read from a single sample in a study of technical replicates of blood from four donors. Sequencing used immunoSEQ multiplex PCR; TCRdb keeps in-frame clones, though not all of them. The repertoire includes fewer than 95,000 clones, about 91% of them detected once, and 0.25% sits in the top ten. The source material was T cells isolated from PBMCs. Receptors originate from a human donor in good health.

Only one count was recorded for this clone. This chain links TRBV6-1 with TRBJ1-1; tentatively, D is TRBD1 (5 bases). The ends were cut back, 6 bases at V and 2 bases at J, with 10 bases in the middle. Germline loops: CDR1 MNHNS, CDR2 SASEGT. The CDR3 has 13 amino acids. The CDR3 is CASRTQGNTEAFF. As DNA, the CDR3 is TGTGCCAGCAGAACGCAGGGAAACACTGAAGCTTTCTTT.

CDR3 in amino acids: CASSEALAGGGTQYF. The CDR3 nucleotides are TGTGCCAGCAGTGAAGCGTTGGCAGGCGGGGGGACCCAGTACTTC. The V call is TRBV2, the J call TRBJ2-5, with 7 bases aligning to TRBD2. The CDR3 loop spans 15 amino acids. Per the germline V gene, CDR1 is SNHLY and CDR2 is FYNNEI. The V and J ends lost 0 bases and 7 bases, in that order; junction bases with no gene match: 8.

The CDR3 DNA follows: TGTGCCAGCAGCTTTGGGGACAGGGGTCATCACCGGTCTCATGAGCAGTTCTTC. Amino acid sequence: CASSFGDRGHHRSHEQFF. V is TRBV12-1 and J is TRBJ2-1; no check of the table's D call, TRBD1, against the DNA was made. TRBV12-1 is termed a pseudogene. This CDR3 spans 18 amino acids.

The gene calls are TRBV4-2 and TRBJ2-5; weak D call: TRBD1 (5 bases). This CDR3 is built from 15 residues. Germline values: CDR1 LGHNA, CDR2 YNFKEQ. Trimming took 0 bases from V and 1 from J, leaving 9 bases between them. The CDR3 region is CASSQDLDSQETQYF. The DNA for the CDR3 is TGTGCCAGCAGCCAAGATCTCGACAGCCAAGAGACCCAGTACTTC.

The V and J genes are TRBV6-5 and TRBJ2-3, with TRBD2 matching over 9 bases. This CDR3 comprises 15 residues. CDR1 is MNHEY, CDR2 SVGAGI, per germline. Trimming removed 5 bases from V and 4 bases from J; junction bases left unmatched: 7. Here the CDR3 DNA reads TGTGCCAGCAGTCTTTTAGCGGGAGTATCAGATACGCAGTATTTT. This sequence encodes CASSLLAGVSDTQYF.

The rearrangement joins TRBV6-1 to TRBJ2-7; 12 bases are shared with TRBD1. CDR3 length: 15 amino acids. CDR1 and CDR2 from the germline V gene are MNHNS and SASEGT. J gave up 6 bases and V 2 bases, and 5 bases lay outside the gene matches. In nucleotides, the CDR3 is TGTGCCAGCAGTGAAAAGGGACAGGGGGCTTCCGAGCAGTACTTC. Translated, it gives CASSEKGQGASEQYF.

This clone was observed a few times. This sequence joins TRBV9 and TRBJ2-7, with a weak D call TRBD1 (5 bases). CDR1 is SGDLS, CDR2 YYNGEE, per germline. The CDR3 has 14 amino acids. The V gene lost 2 bases and the J gene lost 2 bases, with 11 bases spanning the gap. CDR3 loop: CASSVQGVPYEQYF. CDR3 DNA sequence: TGTGCCAGCAGCGTCCAGGGTGTCCCCTACGAGCAGTACTTC.

The chain couples TRBV5-4 to TRBJ2-1; 12 nucleotides align to TRBD1. This CDR3 comprises 18 residues. Germline assignment: CDR1 SGHNT and CDR2 YYREEE (reference sequence). J was trimmed by 8 bases and V by 1 base; bases with no gene match: 13. The CDR3 nucleotides are TGTGCCAGCAGCTTGCGGTATTTGGCGGGACAGGGGGCACATGAGCAGTTCTTC. Amino acid sequence: CASSLRYLAGQGAHEQFF.

The chain employs TRBV5-4 and TRBJ2-5; D possibly corresponds to TRBD2 (6 bases). The V gene lost 0 bases and the J gene lost 0 bases, with 9 bases spanning the gap. This CDR3 contains 15 residues. From germline, CDR1 is SGHNT and CDR2 YYREEE (reference sequence). This CDR3 is CASSLALADQETQYF. The CDR3, as DNA: TGTGCCAGCAGCTTGGCATTAGCGGACCAAGAGACCCAGTACTTC. Supplemented by reference TRBV5-4 and TRBJ2-5, the full variable domain reads ETGVTQSPTHLIKTRGQQVTLRCSSQSGHNTVSWYQQALGQGPQFIFQYYREEENGRGNFPPRFSGLQFPNYSSELNVNALELDDSALYLCASSLALADQETQYFGPGTRLLVL.

The genes are TRBV29-1 and TRBJ1-1; 9 bases are shared with TRBD1. The J segment lost 1 base and the V segment lost 6 bases, leaving 3 bases of the junction unmatched. In germline, CDR1 is SQVTM, CDR2 ANQGSEA. The CDR3 totals 13 residues. For the CDR3, the DNA is TGCAGCGTAAGGACAGGGGCGAACACTGAAGCTTTCTTT. Translating it yields CSVRTGANTEAFF. The whole variable domain, remainder taken from reference TRBV29-1 and TRBJ1-1, is SAVISQKPSRDICQRGTSLTIQCQVDSQVTMMFWYRQQPGQSLTLIATANQGSEATYESGFVIDKFPISRPNLTFSTLTVSNMSPEDSSIYLCSVRTGANTEAFFGQGTRLTVV.

The chain links TRBV18 to TRBJ1-5, with 10 bases aligning to TRBD1. Germline V gives CDR1 KGHSH, CDR2 LQKENI. After removal of 5 bases from V and 4 bases from J, the junction contained 5 bases not matched to a gene. This CDR3 is 15 amino acids long. The CDR3 region has the DNA TGTGCCAGCTCAGGAGGACAGGGGGTAAATCAGCCCCAGCATTTT. This translates into CASSGGQGVNQPQHF.

The chain has TRBV5-4 and TRBJ2-3, with 8 bases fitting TRBD2. Germline V gene sequence: CDR1 SGHNT, CDR2 YYREEE (reference sequence). The CDR3 is 15 residues long. V trimming: 5 bases; J trimming: 1 base; junction bases outside the gene matches: 6. The CDR3 region is CASRDWTSRTDTQYF. As DNA, the CDR3 is TGTGCCAGCAGGGATTGGACTAGCCGCACAGATACGCAGTATTTT.

The rearrangement links TRBV5-4 to TRBJ2-1, with unresolved D. The CDR3 sequence is 17 residues long. The V end lost 2 bases, the J end lost 0 bases, and 15 bases lay between the germline ends. CDR1 is SGHNT, CDR2 YYREEE, per germline (reference sequence). The CDR3 protein is CASSFVVGRHSYNEQFF. The CDR3 bases are TGTGCCAGCAGCTTCGTGGTTGGCAGGCACTCCTACAATGAGCAGTTCTTC.

This chain joins TRBV4-1 and TRBJ2-1; 9 bases align to TRBD2. Germline assignment: CDR1 MGHRA and CDR2 YSYEKL. Trimming at V came to 1 base and at J to 6 bases, leaving 7 bases not matched to a gene. The CDR3 consists of 16 residues. The CDR3 DNA is TGCGCCAGCAGCCAAGGTTCTGGACTAGCGTCCAATGAGCAGTTCTTC. Residues: CASSQGSGLASNEQFF.

CDR3 sequence (DNA): TGTGCCAGCAGCTTAAGGCAGCGGGGGGGCACAGATACGCAGTATTTT. This translates into CASSLRQRGGTDTQYF. The chain joins TRBV13 to TRBJ2-3, with 9 nucleotides matching TRBD2. The V segment lost 2 bases and the J segment 1 base; nucleotides outside the gene matches: 4. Germline V gives CDR1 PRHDT, CDR2 FYEKMQ (reference sequence). This CDR3 is built from 16 residues.

The V gene is TRBV5-5, the J gene TRBJ2-7; 10 bases are shared with TRBD1. The CDR3 totals 14 residues. J was trimmed by 7 bases and V by 5 bases; bases with no gene match: 9. The germline V gene has CDR1 SGHKS and CDR2 YYEKEE (reference sequence). The CDR3 here is CASSRDRGLGEQYF. For the CDR3, the DNA is TGTGCCAGCAGTCGGGACAGGGGTTTGGGGGAGCAGTACTTC.

This rearrangement joins TRBV9 to TRBJ1-3; D perhaps matches TRBD1 (6 bases). Germline values: CDR1 SGDLS, CDR2 YYNGEE. The ends were cut back, 3 bases at V and 3 bases at J, with 13 bases in the middle. This CDR3 is 15 amino acids long. As DNA, the CDR3 is TGTGCCAGCAGCGGGGCCTCAGGGGTTGGAAACACCATATATTTT. It specifies CASSGASGVGNTIYF. Variable domain in full (rest from reference TRBV9 and TRBJ1-3): DSGVTQTPKHLITATGQRVTLRCSPRSGDLSVYWYQQSLDQGLQFLIQYYNGEERAKGNILERFSAQQFPDLHSELNLSSLELGDSALYFCASSGASGVGNTIYFGEGSWLTVV.

The chain carries TRBV28 and TRBJ2-7, with TRBD1 identical over 7 bases. Germline-derived CDR1 and CDR2 are MDHEN and SYDVKM. This CDR3 has 12 amino acids. The J segment lost 3 bases and the V segment lost 8 bases, leaving 4 bases of the junction unmatched. The CDR3 is CASGNRGYEQYF. The CDR3 DNA reads as TGTGCCAGCGGGAACAGGGGCTACGAGCAGTACTTC.

The rearrangement joins TRBV28 to TRBJ1-4; 8 bases match TRBD1. The V gene end was trimmed by 7 bases and the J gene end by 4 bases; junction bases not matched to a gene: 8. Per the germline V gene, CDR1 is MDHEN and CDR2 is SYDVKM. The length of the CDR3 is 15 residues. The CDR3 here is CASTSRTGYNEKLFF. CDR3 bases: TGTGCCAGCACTTCACGGACAGGGTATAATGAAAAACTGTTTTTT.

This rearrangement joins TRBV5-1 to TRBJ1-2; the D gene is possibly TRBD1 (6 bases). The CDR3 sequence is 15 residues long. Deletions cut 4 bases from V and 1 base from J, with 14 bases between. From germline, CDR1 is SGHRS and CDR2 YFSETQ. The CDR3 spells CASSPYRESNYGYTF. The DNA for the CDR3 is TGCGCCAGCAGCCCGTACAGGGAGAGTAACTATGGCTACACCTTC.

This chain joins TRBV6-1 and TRBJ2-7, with D tentatively TRBD2 (5 bases). Germline V lookup: CDR1 MNHNS, CDR2 SASEGT. Trimming removed 6 bases at V and 3 bases at J, with 12 bases between. The CDR3 covers 13 residues. The CDR3 loop is CASRRVTLYEQYF. In DNA form, the CDR3 reads TGTGCCAGCAGGAGGGTCACACTCTACGAGCAGTACTTC.

The chain couples TRBV28 to TRBJ2-5; the match to TRBD1 covers 8 bases. The germline V gene encodes CDR1 MDHEN and CDR2 SYDVKM. This CDR3 region has 15 residues. V trimming: 3 bases; J trimming: 0 bases; junction bases outside the gene matches: 3. CDR3 sequence (DNA): TGTGCCAGCAGTTTCGGGACAGGAAACCAAGAGACCCAGTACTTC. Translated, it gives CASSFGTGNQETQYF.

The chain carries TRBV28 and TRBJ1-1; 8 bases agree with TRBD1. The J segment lost 0 bases and the V segment lost 10 bases, leaving 25 bases of the junction unmatched. This CDR3 has 20 amino acids. CDR1 and CDR2 (germline): MDHEN, SYDVKM. DNA of the CDR3: TGTGCCATTACTCCACCTCTCAAAAACTTTGGACAGGGTGTGAACACTGAAGCTTTCTTT. This codes for CAITPPLKNFGQGVNTEAFF. Complete variable domain (other parts from reference TRBV28 and TRBJ1-1): DVKVTQSSRYLVKRTGEKVFLECVQDMDHENMFWYRQDPGLGLRLIYFSYDVKMKEKGDIPEGYSVSREKKERFSLILESASTNQTSMYLCAITPPLKNFGQGVNTEAFFGQGTRLTVV.

Concerning this clone: Other DNA sequences within the sample encode an identical CDR3. This chain connects TRBV20-1 to TRBJ2-5, with D perhaps matching TRBD1 (5 bases). V was clipped by 2 bases and J by 5 bases, with 6 bases between them. The length of the CDR3 is 11 residues. In germline, CDR1 is DFQATT, CDR2 SNEGSKA (reference sequence). CDR3 DNA: TGCAGTGCTAGACAGGGTGAGACCCAGTACTTC. Translation: CSARQGETQYF.

The CDR3 sequence is CASSSPPGGSYEQYF. CDR3 in DNA: TGTGCCAGCAGCTCCCCCCCAGGGGGATCCTACGAGCAGTACTTC. The V gene is TRBV7-9, the J gene TRBJ2-7; 7 bases are shared with TRBD1. The CDR3 covers 15 residues. The germline V gene encodes CDR1 SEHNR and CDR2 FQNEAQ (reference sequence). V shed 4 bases and J 1 base; nucleotides not matched to a gene: 7.

The chain links TRBV7-3 to TRBJ2-7; 7 nucleotides line up with TRBD2. J gave up 5 bases and V 5 bases, and 15 bases lay outside the gene matches. The CDR3 is 16 residues long. Per germline, CDR1 SGHTA and CDR2 FQGTGA. CDR3 residues: CASSDPQGWGGDEQYF. CDR3 in DNA: TGTGCCAGCAGCGACCCGCAAGGGTGGGGGGGGGACGAGCAGTACTTC.

The chain has TRBV4-1 and TRBJ2-3; the match to TRBD2 covers 10 bases. The junction had 8 bases not matched to a gene; V was cut back by 1 base and J by 4 bases. CDR1 is MGHRA and CDR2 is YSYEKL in the germline V gene. This CDR3 is 17 amino acids long. The CDR3 loop is CASSQGTSGGASDTQYF. CDR3 nucleotide sequence: TGCGCCAGCAGCCAAGGCACGAGCGGGGGGGCCTCAGATACGCAGTATTTT.

The chain has TRBV6-5 and TRBJ1-5; D gene uncertain. The CDR3 is 15 residues long. The V end was cut by 0 bases, the J end by 0 bases, with 6 bases between. CDR1 and CDR2 (germline): MNHEY, SVGAGI. The CDR3 sequence is CASSYSQYSNQPQHF. The CDR3 DNA follows: TGTGCCAGCAGTTACTCGCAGTATAGCAATCAGCCCCAGCATTTT.